The sequence of this T cell receptor (beta chain) was determined in a study of patients and donors after allogeneic stem cell transplantation (dated by TCRdb to 2020 to 2021). Concerning this clonotype: Its specific antigen is unknown. Base qualities are missing; no much larger clone stands one base away.

Trimming takes 5 bases off V and 2 bases off J; junction bases not matched to a gene: 7. CDR3 length: 15 amino acids, cysteine to phenylalanine. The entry retains the CDR3 DNA only, 45 bases that are in frame from base 1. Looking up the germline V gene yields CDR1 SGHRS and CDR2 YFSETQ. Library construction relied on RT-PCR. Sequencing was performed on a NextSeq 550. TCRdb itself trimmed the public reads at Q25 with fastp, ran MiXCR and retained productive beta chains. Each entry is one CDR3 protein sequence, shown with its most common DNA and genes. The sample has about a million distinct CDR3 sequences on record, roughly 18% of them singletons. The ten largest account for under 6.5% of the sample.

The sequencing sample was made of blood, either unsorted or a sorted T cell fraction (not recorded which). The source of this sequence is a human donor who was either an allogeneic HSCT recipient or a stem cell or donor lymphocyte infusion donor (not recorded which). It is not recorded whose cells these are; they may come from a transplant donor. The V and J segments used are TRBV5-1 and TRBJ1-1; TRBD1 agrees with 9 junctional bases. The DNA sequence reads TGCGCCAGCAGGCCTCCGGGACAGGGTAACACTGAAGCTTTCTTT. This translates into CASRPPGQGNTEAFF.